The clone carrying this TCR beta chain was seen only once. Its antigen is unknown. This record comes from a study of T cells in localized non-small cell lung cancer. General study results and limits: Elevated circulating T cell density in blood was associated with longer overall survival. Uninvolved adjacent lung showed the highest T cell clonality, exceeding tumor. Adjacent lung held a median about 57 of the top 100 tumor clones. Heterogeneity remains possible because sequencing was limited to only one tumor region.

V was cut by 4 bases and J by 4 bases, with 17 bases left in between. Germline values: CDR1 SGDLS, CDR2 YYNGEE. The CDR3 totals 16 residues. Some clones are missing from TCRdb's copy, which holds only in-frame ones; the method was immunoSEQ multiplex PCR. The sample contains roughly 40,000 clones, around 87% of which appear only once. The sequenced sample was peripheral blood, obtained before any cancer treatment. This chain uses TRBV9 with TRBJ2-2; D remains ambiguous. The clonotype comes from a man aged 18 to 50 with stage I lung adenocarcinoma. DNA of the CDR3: TGTGCCAGCAGCCCTCACACTCTTCGAAGCACCGGGGAGCTGTTTTTT. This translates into CASSPHTLRSTGELFF. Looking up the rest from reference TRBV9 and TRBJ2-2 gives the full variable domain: DSGVTQTPKHLITATGQRVTLRCSPRSGDLSVYWYQQSLDQGLQFLIQYYNGEERAKGNILERFSAQQFPDLHSELNLSSLELGDSALYFCASSPHTLRSTGELFFGEGSRLTVL.